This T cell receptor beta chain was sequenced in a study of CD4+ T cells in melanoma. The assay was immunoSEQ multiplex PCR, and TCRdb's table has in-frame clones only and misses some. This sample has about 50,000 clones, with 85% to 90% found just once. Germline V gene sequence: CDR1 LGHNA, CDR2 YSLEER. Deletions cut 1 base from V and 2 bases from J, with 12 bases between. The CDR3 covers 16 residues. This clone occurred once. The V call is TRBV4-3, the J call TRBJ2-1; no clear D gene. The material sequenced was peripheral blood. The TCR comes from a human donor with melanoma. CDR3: CASSQGSPDPYNEQFF. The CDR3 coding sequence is TGCGCCAGCAGCCAAGGAAGTCCGGACCCCTACAATGAGCAGTTCTTC.